The entry below gives a single T cell receptor beta chain sequence along with its context. These data belong to a study of blood T cell repertoires in COVID-19. This CDR3 is built from 14 residues. With 5 bases removed from V and 5 bases from J, the gap between germline ends came to 15 bases. CDR1 is MNHEY and CDR2 is SMNVEV in the germline V gene (reference sequence). This table comes from immunoSEQ multiplex PCR, and its TCRdb copy is limited to in-frame clones, with some not included. This table holds hundreds of thousands of clones, around 90% found once. The specimen was PBMCs or T cells enriched from blood (not recorded which). The V call is TRBV27, the J call TRBJ1-1, with D perhaps matching TRBD1 (5 bases). The sequence came from a woman aged 25 to 39 who had recovered from COVID-19. CDR3 nucleotide sequence: TGTGCCAGCAGTCTATACGGGGAGGGGACTGAAGCTTTCTTT. This sequence encodes CASSLYGEGTEAFF.